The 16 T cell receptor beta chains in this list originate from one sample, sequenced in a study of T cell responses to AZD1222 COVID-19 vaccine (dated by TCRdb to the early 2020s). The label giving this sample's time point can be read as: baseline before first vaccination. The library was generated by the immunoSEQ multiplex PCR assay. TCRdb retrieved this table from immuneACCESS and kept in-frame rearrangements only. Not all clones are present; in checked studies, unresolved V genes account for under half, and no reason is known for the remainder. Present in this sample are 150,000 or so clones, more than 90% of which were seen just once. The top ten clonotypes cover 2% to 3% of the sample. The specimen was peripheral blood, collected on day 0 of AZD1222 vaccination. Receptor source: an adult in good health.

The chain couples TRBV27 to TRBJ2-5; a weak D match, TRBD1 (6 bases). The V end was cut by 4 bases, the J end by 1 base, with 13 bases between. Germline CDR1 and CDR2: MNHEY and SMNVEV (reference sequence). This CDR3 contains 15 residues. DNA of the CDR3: TGTGCCAGCAGTTCTAACAGGGTGCCCCAAGAGACCCAGTACTTC. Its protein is CASSSNRVPQETQYF.

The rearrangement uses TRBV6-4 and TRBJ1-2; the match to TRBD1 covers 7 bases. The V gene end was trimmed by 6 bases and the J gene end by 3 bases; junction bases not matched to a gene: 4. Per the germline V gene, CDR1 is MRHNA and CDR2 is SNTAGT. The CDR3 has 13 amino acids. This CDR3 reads CASRPGTDYGYTF. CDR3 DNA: TGTGCCAGCAGACCCGGGACAGACTATGGCTACACCTTC.

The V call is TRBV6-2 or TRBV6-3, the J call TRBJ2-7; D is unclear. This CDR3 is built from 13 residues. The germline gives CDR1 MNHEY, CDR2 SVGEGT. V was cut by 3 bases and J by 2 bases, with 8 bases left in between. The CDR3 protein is CASSYLLTYEQYF. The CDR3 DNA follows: TGTGCCAGCAGTTATCTCCTTACCTACGAGCAGTACTTC.

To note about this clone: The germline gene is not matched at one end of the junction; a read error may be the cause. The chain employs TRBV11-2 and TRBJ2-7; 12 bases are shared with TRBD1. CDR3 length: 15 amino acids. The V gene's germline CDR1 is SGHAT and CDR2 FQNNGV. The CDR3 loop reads CASSLGTGGRYEQYF. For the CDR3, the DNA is TGTGCCAGCAGCCTCGGGACAGGGGGCCGTTACGAACAGTACTTC. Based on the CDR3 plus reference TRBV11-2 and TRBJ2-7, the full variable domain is EAGVAQSPRYKIIEKRQSVAFWCNPISGHATLYWYQQILGQGPKLLIQFQNNGVVDDSQLPKDRFSAERLKGVDSTLKIQPAKLEDSAVYLCASSLGTGGRYEQYFGPGTRLTVT.

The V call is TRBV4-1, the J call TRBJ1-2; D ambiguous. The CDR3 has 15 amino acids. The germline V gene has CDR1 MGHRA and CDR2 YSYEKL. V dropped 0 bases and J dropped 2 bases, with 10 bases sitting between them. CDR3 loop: CASSQDVSENYGYTF. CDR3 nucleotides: TGCGCCAGCAGCCAAGATGTGTCGGAAAACTATGGCTACACCTTC.

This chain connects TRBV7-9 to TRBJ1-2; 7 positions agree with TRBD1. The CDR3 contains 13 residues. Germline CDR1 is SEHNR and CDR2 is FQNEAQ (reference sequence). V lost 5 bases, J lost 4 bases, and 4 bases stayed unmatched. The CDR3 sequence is CASSKQGPYGYTF. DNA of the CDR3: TGTGCCAGCAGCAAACAGGGGCCCTATGGCTACACCTTC. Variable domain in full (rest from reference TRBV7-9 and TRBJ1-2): DTGVSQNPRHKITKRGQNVTFRCDPISEHNRLYWYRQTLGQGPEFLTYFQNEAQLEKSRLLSDRFSAERPKGSFSTLEIQRTEQGDSAMYLCASSKQGPYGYTFGSGTRLTVV.

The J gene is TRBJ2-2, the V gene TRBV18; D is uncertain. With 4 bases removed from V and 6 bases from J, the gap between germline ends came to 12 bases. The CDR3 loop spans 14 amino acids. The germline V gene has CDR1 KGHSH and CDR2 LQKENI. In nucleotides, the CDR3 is TGTGCCAGCTCACTTGGCGAACATCCCGGGGAGCTGTTTTTT. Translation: CASSLGEHPGELFF.

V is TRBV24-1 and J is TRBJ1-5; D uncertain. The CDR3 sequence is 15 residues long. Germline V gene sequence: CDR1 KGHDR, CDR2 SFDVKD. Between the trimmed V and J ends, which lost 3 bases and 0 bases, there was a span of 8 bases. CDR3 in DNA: TGTGCCACCAGTGATGAGCACCTTAGCAATCAGCCCCAGCATTTT. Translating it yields CATSDEHLSNQPQHF.

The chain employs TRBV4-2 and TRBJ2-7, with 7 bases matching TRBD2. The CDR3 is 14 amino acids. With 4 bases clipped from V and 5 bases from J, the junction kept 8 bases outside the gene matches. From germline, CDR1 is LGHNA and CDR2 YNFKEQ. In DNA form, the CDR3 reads TGTGCCAGCAGCCTGCGGGAGTACTCTAACGAGCAGTACTTC. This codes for CASSLREYSNEQYF.

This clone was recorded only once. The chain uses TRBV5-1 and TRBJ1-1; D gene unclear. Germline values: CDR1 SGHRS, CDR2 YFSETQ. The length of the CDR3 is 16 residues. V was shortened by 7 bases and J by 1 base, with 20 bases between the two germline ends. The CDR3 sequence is CASFPQAQIGNTEAFF. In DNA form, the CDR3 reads TGCGCCAGCTTCCCCCAAGCCCAGATCGGGAACACTGAAGCTTTCTTT.

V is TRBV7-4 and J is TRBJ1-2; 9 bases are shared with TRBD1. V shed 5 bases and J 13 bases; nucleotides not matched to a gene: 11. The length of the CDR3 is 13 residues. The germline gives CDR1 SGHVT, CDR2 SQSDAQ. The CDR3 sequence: CASSQRDRVVCTF. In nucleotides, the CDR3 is TGTGCCAGCAGCCAGCGGGACAGGGTAGTTTGCACCTTC.

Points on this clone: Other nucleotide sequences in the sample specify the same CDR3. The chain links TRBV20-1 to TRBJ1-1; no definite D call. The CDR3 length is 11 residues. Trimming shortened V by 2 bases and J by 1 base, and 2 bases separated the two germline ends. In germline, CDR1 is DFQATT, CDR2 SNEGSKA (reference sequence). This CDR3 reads CSARQNTEAFF. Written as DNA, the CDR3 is TGCAGTGCTAGACAGAACACTGAAGCTTTCTTT.

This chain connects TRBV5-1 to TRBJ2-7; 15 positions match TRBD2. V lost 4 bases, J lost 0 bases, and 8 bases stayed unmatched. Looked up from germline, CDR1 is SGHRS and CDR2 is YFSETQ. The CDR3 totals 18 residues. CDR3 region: CASSPGLAGGWSSYEQYF. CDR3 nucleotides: TGCGCCAGCAGCCCGGGACTAGCGGGAGGTTGGAGCTCCTACGAGCAGTACTTC. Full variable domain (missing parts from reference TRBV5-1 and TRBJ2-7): KAGVTQTPRYLIKTRGQQVTLSCSPISGHRSVSWYQQTPGQGLQFLFEYFSETQRNKGNFPGRFSGRQFSNSRSEMNVSTLELGDSALYLCASSPGLAGGWSSYEQYFGPGTRLTVT.

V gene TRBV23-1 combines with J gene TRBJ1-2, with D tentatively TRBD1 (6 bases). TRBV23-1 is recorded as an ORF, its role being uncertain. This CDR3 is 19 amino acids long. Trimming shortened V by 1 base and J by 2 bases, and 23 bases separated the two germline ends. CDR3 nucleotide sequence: TGCGCCAGCAGTCAATTCGGAAGTATACGGGACACACCAAACTATGGCTACACCTTC. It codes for CASSQFGSIRDTPNYGYTF.

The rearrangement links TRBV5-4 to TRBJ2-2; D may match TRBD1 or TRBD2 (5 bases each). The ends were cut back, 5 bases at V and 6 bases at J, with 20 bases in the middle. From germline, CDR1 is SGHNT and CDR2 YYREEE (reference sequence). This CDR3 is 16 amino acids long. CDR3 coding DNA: TGTGCCAGCAGAAACCTGGGGGTAGTCGGGCCCGGGGAGCTGTTTTTT. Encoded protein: CASRNLGVVGPGELFF.

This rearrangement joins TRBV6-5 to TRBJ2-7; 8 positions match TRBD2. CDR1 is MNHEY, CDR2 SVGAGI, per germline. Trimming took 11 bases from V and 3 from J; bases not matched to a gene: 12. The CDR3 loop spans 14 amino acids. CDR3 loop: CACSLREAIYEQYF. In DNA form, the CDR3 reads TGTGCCTGTTCGTTGCGGGAGGCGATCTACGAGCAGTACTTC.